The clone carrying this T cell receptor beta chain was recorded many times. The antigen is undetermined. Germline values: CDR1 DFQATT, CDR2 SNEGSKA (reference sequence). V was pared by 1 base and J by 1 base, with 13 bases between. The CDR3 covers 15 residues. Amplification targeted TCR beta CDR3 regions from RNA transcripts. The HTBI primer set drove a first-round RT-PCR of the TCR CDR3. Using its own MiXCR run on the multiplex PCR reads, TCRdb lists one record per CDR3 protein. The repertoire holds roughly 740,000 distinct CDR3 sequences, with 15% to 20% as singletons. The data derive from a study of T cells in Graves' hyperthyroidism and ophthalmopathy. Study findings and constraints: The model predicted ophthalmopathy a median approximately 6.3 months before onset. In simple terms, a model built on 13 V-J features told ophthalmopathy apart from stable hyperthyroidism.

Sequenced input: blood. V and J are TRBV20-1 and TRBJ1-2, with D unclear. The sequence derives from a man aged 18 to 30 with Graves' hyperthyroidism. The CDR3 loop reads CSARAWKSVNYGYTF. The CDR3 region has the DNA TGCAGTGCTAGAGCTTGGAAAAGTGTTAACTATGGCTACACCTTC.